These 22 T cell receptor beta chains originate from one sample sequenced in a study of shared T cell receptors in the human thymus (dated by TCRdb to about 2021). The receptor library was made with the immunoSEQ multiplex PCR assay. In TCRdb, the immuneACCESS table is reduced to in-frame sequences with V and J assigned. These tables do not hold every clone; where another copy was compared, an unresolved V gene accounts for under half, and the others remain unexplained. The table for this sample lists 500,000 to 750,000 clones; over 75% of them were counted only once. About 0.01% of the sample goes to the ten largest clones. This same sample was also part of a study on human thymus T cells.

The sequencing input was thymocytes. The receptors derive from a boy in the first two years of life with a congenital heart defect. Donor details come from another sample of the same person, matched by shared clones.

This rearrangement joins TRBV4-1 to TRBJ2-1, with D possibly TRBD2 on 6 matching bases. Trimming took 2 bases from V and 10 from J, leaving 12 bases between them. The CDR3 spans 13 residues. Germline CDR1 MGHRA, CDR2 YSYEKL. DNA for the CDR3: TGCGCCAGCAGCCAATCTAAGAGCGGGGAGCAGTTCTTC. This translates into CASSQSKSGEQFF.

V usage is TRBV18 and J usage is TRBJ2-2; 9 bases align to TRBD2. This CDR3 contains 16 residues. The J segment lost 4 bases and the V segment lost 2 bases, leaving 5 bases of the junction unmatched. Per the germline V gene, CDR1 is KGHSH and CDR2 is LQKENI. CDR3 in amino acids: CASSPWLAGPTGELFF. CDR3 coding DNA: TGTGCCAGCTCACCATGGCTAGCGGGACCCACCGGGGAGCTGTTTTTT.

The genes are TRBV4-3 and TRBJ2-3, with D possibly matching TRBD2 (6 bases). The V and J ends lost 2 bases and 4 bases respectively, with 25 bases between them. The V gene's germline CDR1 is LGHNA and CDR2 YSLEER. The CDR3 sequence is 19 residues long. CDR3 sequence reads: CASSQSIPRRGPYADTQYF. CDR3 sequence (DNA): TGCGCCAGCAGCCAATCAATCCCAAGGCGGGGCCCGTATGCAGATACGCAGTATTTT.

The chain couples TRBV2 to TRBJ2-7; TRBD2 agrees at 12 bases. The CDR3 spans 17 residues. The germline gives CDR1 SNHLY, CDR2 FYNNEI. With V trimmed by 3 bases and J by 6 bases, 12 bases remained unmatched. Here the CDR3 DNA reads TGTGCCAGCAGTGACACCGCAACCCTAGCGGGAGGGGCCGAGCAGTACTTC. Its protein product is CASSDTATLAGGAEQYF.

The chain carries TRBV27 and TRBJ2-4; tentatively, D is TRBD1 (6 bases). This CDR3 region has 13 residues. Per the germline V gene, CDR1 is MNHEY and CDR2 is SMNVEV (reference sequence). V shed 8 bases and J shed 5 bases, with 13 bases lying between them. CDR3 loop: CASATQGQNIQYF. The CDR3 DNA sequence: TGTGCCAGCGCCACTCAGGGGCAAAACATTCAGTACTTC.

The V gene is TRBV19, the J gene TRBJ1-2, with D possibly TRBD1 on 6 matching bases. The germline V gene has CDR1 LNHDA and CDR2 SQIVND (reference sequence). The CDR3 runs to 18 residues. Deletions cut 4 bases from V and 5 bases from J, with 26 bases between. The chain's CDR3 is CASSTYRASFPPGYGYTF. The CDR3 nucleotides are TGTGCCAGTAGTACCTACAGGGCCTCCTTCCCCCCCGGGTATGGCTACACCTTC.

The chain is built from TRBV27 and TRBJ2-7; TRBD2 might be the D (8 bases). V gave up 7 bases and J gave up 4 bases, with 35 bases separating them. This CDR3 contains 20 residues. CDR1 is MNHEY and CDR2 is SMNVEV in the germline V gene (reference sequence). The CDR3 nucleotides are TGTGCCAGCAAGGGACAGCCGTTGAGTAGCGGGAAGTTAAGCCCATACGAGCAGTACTTC. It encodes CASKGQPLSSGKLSPYEQYF.

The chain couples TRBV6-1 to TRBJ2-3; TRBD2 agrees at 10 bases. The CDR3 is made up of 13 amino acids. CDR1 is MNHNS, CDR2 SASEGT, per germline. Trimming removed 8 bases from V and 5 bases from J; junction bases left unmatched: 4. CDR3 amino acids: CASRLAGRDTQYF. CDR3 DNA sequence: TGTGCCAGCCGACTAGCGGGTAGAGATACGCAGTATTTT.

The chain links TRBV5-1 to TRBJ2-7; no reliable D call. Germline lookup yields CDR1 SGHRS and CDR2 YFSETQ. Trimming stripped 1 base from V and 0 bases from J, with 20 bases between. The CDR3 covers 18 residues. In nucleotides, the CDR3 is TGCGCCAGCAGCTTGAGTTTGGTAGTCGGAGCCACCTCCTACGAGCAGTACTTC. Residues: CASSLSLVVGATSYEQYF.

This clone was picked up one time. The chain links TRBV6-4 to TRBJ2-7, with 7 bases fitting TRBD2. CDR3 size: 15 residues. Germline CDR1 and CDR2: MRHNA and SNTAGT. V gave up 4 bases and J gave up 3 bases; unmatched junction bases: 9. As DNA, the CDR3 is TGTGCCAGCAGTGTTTCCCCGGGACTAAACTACGAGCAGTACTTC. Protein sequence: CASSVSPGLNYEQYF.

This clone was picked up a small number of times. CDR3 coding DNA: TGTGCCAGCTCACCACCCGGCCAGGGAAGTTCTACCGTTAATGAAAAACTGTTTTTT. Its protein product is CASSPPGQGSSTVNEKLFF. This chain uses TRBV18 with TRBJ1-4; D is perhaps TRBD1 (5 bases). Trimming removed 0 bases at V and 4 bases at J, with 21 bases between. CDR1 is KGHSH and CDR2 is LQKENI in the germline V gene. The CDR3 has 19 amino acids.

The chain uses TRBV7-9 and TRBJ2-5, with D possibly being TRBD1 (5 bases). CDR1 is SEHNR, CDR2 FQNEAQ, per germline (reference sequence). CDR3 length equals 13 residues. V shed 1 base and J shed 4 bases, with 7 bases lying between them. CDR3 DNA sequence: TGTGCCAGCAGCTTAGTAGGGGTAGAGACCCAGTACTTC. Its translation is CASSLVGVETQYF.

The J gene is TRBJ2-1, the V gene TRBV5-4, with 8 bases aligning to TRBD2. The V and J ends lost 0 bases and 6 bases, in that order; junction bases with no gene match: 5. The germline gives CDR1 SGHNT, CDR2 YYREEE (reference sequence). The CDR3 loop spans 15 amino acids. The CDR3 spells CASSLVLAAPNEQFF. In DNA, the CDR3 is TGTGCCAGCAGCTTGGTACTAGCGGCCCCCAATGAGCAGTTCTTC.

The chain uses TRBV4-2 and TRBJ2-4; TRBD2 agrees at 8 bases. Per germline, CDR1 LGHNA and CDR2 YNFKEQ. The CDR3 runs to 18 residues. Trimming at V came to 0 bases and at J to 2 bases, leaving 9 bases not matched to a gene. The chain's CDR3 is CASSQDPQRERPKNIQYF. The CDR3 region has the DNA TGTGCCAGCAGCCAAGATCCCCAGCGGGAGCGACCCAAAAACATTCAGTACTTC.

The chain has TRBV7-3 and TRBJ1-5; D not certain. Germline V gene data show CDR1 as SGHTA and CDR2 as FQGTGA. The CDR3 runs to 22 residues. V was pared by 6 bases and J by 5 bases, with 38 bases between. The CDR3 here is CASRYGRPEGGGGINGDQPQHF. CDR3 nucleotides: TGTGCCAGCAGGTATGGCAGACCAGAAGGAGGCGGCGGGATTAATGGTGATCAGCCCCAGCATTTT.

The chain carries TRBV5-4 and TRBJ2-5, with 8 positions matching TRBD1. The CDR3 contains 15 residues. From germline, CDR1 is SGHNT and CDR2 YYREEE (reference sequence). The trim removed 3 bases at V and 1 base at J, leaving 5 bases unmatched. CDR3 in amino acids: CASSYDRGFQETQYF. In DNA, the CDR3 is TGTGCCAGCAGCTATGACAGGGGATTCCAAGAGACCCAGTACTTC.

Here the CDR3 reads CASSQDYGRVGDTGELFF. The CDR3 bases are TGCGCCAGCAGCCAAGATTACGGTCGTGTAGGGGACACCGGGGAGCTGTTTTTT. The V and J genes are TRBV4-3 and TRBJ2-2; perhaps TRBD1 as D (5 bases). The CDR3 covers 18 residues. The germline V and J ends were trimmed by 0 bases and 3 bases, with 17 bases remaining between them. From germline, CDR1 is LGHNA and CDR2 YSLEER.

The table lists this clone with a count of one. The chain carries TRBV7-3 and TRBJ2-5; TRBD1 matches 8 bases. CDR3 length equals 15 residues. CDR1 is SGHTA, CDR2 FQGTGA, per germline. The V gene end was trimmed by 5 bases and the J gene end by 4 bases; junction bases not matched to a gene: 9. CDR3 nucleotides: TGTGCCAGCAGCCCCAGACAGGGGTCGAGAGAGACCCAGTACTTC. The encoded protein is CASSPRQGSRETQYF.

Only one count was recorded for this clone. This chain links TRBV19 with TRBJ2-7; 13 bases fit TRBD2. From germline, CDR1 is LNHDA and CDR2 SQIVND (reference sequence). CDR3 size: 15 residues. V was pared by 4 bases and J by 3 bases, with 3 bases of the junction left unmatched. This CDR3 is CASSRGTSGIYEQYF. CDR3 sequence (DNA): TGTGCCAGTAGTAGAGGGACTAGCGGGATCTACGAGCAGTACTTC. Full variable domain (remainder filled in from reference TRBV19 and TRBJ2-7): DGGITQSPKYLFRKEGQNVTLSCEQNLNHDAMYWYRQDPGQGLRLIYYSQIVNDFQKGDIAEGYSVSREKKESFPLTVTSAQKNPTAFYLCASSRGTSGIYEQYFGPGTRLTVT.

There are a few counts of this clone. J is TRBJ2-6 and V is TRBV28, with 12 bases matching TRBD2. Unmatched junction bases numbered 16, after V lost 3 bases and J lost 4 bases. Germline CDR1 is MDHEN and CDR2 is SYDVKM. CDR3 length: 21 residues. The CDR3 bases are TGTGCCAGCAGTTTTCGACTAGCGGGAGATTACTGCGCGGGAGGGGCCAACGTCCTGACTTTC. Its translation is CASSFRLAGDYCAGGANVLTF.

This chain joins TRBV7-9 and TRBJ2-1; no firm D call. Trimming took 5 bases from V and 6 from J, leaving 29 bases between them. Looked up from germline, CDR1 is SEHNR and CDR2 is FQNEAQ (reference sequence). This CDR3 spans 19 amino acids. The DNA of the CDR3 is TGTGCCAGCAGCCCGCCGGTGCCAGCCGGGTCTCAGATCCCCAATGAGCAGTTCTTC. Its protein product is CASSPPVPAGSQIPNEQFF.

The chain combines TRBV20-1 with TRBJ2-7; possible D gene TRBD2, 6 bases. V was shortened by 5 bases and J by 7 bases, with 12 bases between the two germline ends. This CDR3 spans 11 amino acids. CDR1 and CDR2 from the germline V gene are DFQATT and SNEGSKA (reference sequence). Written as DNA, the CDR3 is TGCAGTGCTGTACTGGGGAGGGAGCAGTACTTC. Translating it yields CSAVLGREQYF.